This TCR beta chain is drawn from a study of T-cell memory formation after mild COVID-19. One entry per CDR3 protein, called by TCRdb with MiXCR from the 5' RACE reads. The sample has approximately 450,000 distinct CDR3 sequences; roughly 20% are singletons. The CDR3 is 14 residues long. Looked up from germline, CDR1 is SQVTM and CDR2 is ANQGSEA. V was pared by 7 bases and J by 0 bases, with 16 bases between. In this sample, this clonotype turned up a few times. The source is an adult woman who had mild COVID-19 (a few samples of this study predate the infection). Cell type and time point are not known. Sequenced input: PBMCs or a T cell subset sorted from them (not recorded which). The V gene is TRBV29-1, the J gene TRBJ2-7; TRBD1 might be the D (6 bases). The CDR3 bases are TGCAGCGCCCCCGGGACACTCAGCTCCTACGAGCAGTACTTC. Encoded protein: CSAPGTLSSYEQYF.